This T cell receptor (beta chain) was observed in a study of CD8+ T cells in alopecia areata. Study-wide results and caveats: Just one nonresponder means the tie between baseline CD8+ expansion and response stays uncertain.

Note on this clone: Its cognate antigen is unknown.

The treatment is: oral pan-JAK inhibitor, 5-10 mg twice daily. Trimming pared 2 bases from V and 0 bases from J, leaving 4 bases between. This CDR3 spans 13 amino acids. CDR1 and CDR2 from the germline V gene are SEHNR and FQNEAQ (reference sequence). Isolated RNA was reverse transcribed into cDNA used as the sequencing template. Sequencing used immunoSEQ multiplex PCR; TCRdb keeps in-frame clones, though not all of them. Of about 110,000 clones in the sample, roughly 55% were seen once. V usage is TRBV7-9 and J usage is TRBJ2-5; D unclear. The TCR sequence derives from a human donor with alopecia areata. The source was CD8+ T cells sorted from blood, collected at week 24, from a patient treated with tofacitinib. CDR3 coding DNA: TGTGCCAGCAGCTTAATCAACCAAGAGACCCAGTACTTC. This sequence encodes CASSLINQETQYF.